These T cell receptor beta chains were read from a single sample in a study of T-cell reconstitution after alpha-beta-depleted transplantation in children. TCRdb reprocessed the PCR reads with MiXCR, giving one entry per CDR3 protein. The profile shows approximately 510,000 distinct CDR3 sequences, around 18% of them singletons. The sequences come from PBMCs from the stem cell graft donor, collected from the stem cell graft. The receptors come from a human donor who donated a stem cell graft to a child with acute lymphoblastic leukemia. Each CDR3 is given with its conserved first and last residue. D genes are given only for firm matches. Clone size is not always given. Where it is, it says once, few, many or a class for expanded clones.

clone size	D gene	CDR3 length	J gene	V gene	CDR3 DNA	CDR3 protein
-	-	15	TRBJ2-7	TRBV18	TGTGCCAGCTCACCACCGGGTTTCAAGGACTACGAGCAGTACTTC	CASSPPGFKDYEQYF
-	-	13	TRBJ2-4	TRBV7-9	TGTGCCAGCAGCCCCCGTATGGGAAACATTCAGTACTTC	CASSPRMGNIQYF
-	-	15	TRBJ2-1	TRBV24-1	TGTGCCACCAGTGATCGGGCGAGATACGACAATGAGCAGTTCTTC	CATSDRARYDNEQFF
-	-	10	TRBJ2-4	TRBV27	TGTGCCAGCAGAAGCTACATTCAGTACTTC	CASRSYIQYF
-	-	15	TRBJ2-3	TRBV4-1	TGCGCCAGCAGCCAAGGTCCTAGCGGCACAGATACGCAGTATTTT	CASSQGPSGTDTQYF
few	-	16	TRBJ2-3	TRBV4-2	TGTGCCAGCAGCCCCAAGGCCCGTGGAAGCACAGATACGCAGTATTTT	CASSPKARGSTDTQYF
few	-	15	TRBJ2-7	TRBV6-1	TGTGCCAGCCTCCTTCTTCAGGGTCCGTCCTACGAGCAGTACTTC	CASLLLQGPSYEQYF
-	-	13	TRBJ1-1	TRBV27	TGTGCCAGCAGTAATAACGCCTACACTGAAGCTTTCTTT	CASSNNAYTEAFF
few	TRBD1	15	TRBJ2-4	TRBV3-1	TGTGCCAGCAGCGAAGTGGGGACAGGGGGTAGCATTCAGTACTTC	CASSEVGTGGSIQYF
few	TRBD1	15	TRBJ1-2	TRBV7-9	TGTGCCAGCAGCTTAGTCTGGAGACAGGGGGATGGCTACACCTTC	CASSLVWRQGDGYTF
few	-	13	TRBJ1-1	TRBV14	TGTGCCAGCAGCCAGAACATGAACACTGAAGCTTTCTTT	CASSQNMNTEAFF
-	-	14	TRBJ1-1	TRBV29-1	TGCAGCGTTGAGGTAGGGACAATGAACACTGAAGCTTTCTTT	CSVEVGTMNTEAFF
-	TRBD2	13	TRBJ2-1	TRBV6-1	TGTGCCAGCAGGATCCAACTAGCGACCGAGCAGTTCTTC	CASRIQLATEQFF
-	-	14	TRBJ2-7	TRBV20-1	TGCAGTGCTAGAGTTATTCCCAGGAACTACGAGCAGTACTTC	CSARVIPRNYEQYF
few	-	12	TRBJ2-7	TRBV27	TGTGCCAGCACGGGACTGAGCTACGAGCAGTACTTC	CASTGLSYEQYF
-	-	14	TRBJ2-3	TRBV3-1	TGTGCCAGCAGCCCCGTTAATCGGGGAGATACGCAGTATTTT	CASSPVNRGDTQYF
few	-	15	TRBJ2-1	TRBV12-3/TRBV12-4	TGTGCCAGCAGTGCCTCTGGGACATCATACAATGAGCAGTTCTTC	CASSASGTSYNEQFF
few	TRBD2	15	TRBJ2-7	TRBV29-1	TGCAGCGTTGGGGATCTAGCGGCAAGCTCCTACGAGCAGTACTTC	CSVGDLAASSYEQYF
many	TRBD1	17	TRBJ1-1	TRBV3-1	TGTGCCAGCAGCCAAGGCCGGACAGGGGGCATGAACACTGAAGCTTTCTTT	CASSQGRTGGMNTEAFF
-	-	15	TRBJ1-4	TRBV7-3	TGTGCCAGCAGCCAACGGTGTGACGGATTTGAAAAACTGTTTTTT	CASSQRCDGFEKLFF
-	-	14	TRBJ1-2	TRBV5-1	TGCGCCAGCAGCTTCAACAGTCCTATCTATGGCTACACCTTC	CASSFNSPIYGYTF
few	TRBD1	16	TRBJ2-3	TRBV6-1	TGTGCCAGCAGTACCCACCGGACAGGGCTGAAAGATACGCAGTATTTT	CASSTHRTGLKDTQYF
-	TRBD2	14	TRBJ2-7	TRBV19	TGTGCCAGTAGTACAATTAGCGGGAGCTACGAGCAGTACTTC	CASSTISGSYEQYF
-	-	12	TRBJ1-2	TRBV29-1	TGCAGCGTTGCGGGACGGCTATATGGCTACACCTTC	CSVAGRLYGYTF
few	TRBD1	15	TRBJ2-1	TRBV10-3	TGTGCCATCAGCACCCGCACGGGACAGCTAAACGAGCAGTTCTTC	CAISTRTGQLNEQFF